This is a list of T cell receptor beta chains from one sample in a study of T cells expressing NK-cell markers. TCRdb reworked the 5' RACE reads into one entry per CDR3 protein, no DNA. The sample's table shows 550,000 to 600,000 distinct CDR3 sequences. Material for sequencing was blood T cells: a sorted CD56 or NKG2C T cell subset, CD4+ or CD8+ T cells, or bulk PBMC T cells (not recorded which). These receptors came from a man in his late teens or twenties in good health. Both conserved end residues are part of each CDR3. Each record gives: V gene, J gene, CDR3 protein.

TRBV12-3/TRBV12-4	TRBJ1-4	CASSFRSLNEKLFF
TRBV7-9	TRBJ2-7	CASSKRSAVSSVHEQYF
TRBV20-1	TRBJ1-2	CSAPPPGGTGQDYGYTF
TRBV27	TRBJ2-1	CASSLLTSGSGKFF
TRBV7-3	TRBJ2-6	CASSLGSGTALTGANVLTF
TRBV10-3	TRBJ1-2	CAISELYRGQDYGYTF
TRBV5-6	TRBJ2-3	CASSEGQGRGDTQYF
TRBV29-1	TRBJ1-2	CSVERGQGAGYTF
TRBV5-5	TRBJ2-2	CASSGLAAYTGELFF
TRBV6-5	TRBJ2-1	CASSGTRVYDEQFF
TRBV6-1	TRBJ1-2	CASSSDWYYGYTF
TRBV30	TRBJ2-1	CASRQDMDEQFF
TRBV12-3/TRBV12-4	TRBJ2-3	CASSITGLVTQYF
TRBV27	TRBJ2-2	CASSSRTGKSPGELFF
TRBV19	TRBJ2-2	CASKPRGPGELFF
TRBV12-3/TRBV12-4	TRBJ2-1	CASSLLLTTEQFF
TRBV28	TRBJ2-3	CASSLGLISTDTQYF
TRBV20-1	TRBJ2-1	CSATNAGGGEQFF
TRBV29-1	TRBJ2-1	CSVSPYDEQFF
TRBV6-2/TRBV6-3	TRBJ1-1	CASNQNRNPKMNTEAFF
TRBV18	TRBJ1-4	CASSEGATNEKLFF
TRBV7-2	TRBJ1-2	CASSPVPGINYGYTF
TRBV7-9	TRBJ1-3	CASSERDFPGNTIYF
TRBV20-1	TRBJ2-1	CSAPREGIRNEQFF
TRBV7-2	TRBJ2-3	CASSPRLATDTQYF
TRBV20-1	TRBJ1-2	CSAAGGGLTNYGYTF
TRBV7-3	TRBJ2-1	CASSSKLVIGYKNNEQFF
TRBV20-1	TRBJ2-1	CSATPGTANEQFF
TRBV29-1	TRBJ2-2	CSANRVGTGELFF
TRBV11-1	TRBJ2-5	CASAEGQGAWETQYF
TRBV11-3	TRBJ2-4	CASSWYRENIQYF
TRBV20-1	TRBJ2-7	CSATRGSGRNEQYF
TRBV11-3	TRBJ2-3	CASSARQGPDTQYF
TRBV5-6	TRBJ2-5	CASSLGPRPETQYF
TRBV9	TRBJ2-5	CASSPHAVTGQETQYF
TRBV2	TRBJ1-4	CASSAYPGGEKLFF
TRBV6-2/TRBV6-3	TRBJ2-1	CASSYPRNSPERFF
TRBV5-1	TRBJ2-3	CASTPQGASDTQYF
TRBV7-9	TRBJ2-4	CASTHGSSENIQYF
TRBV5-6	TRBJ2-1	CASSRGLAGLNEQFF
TRBV6-5	TRBJ2-1	CASRTWGHSYNEQFF
TRBV5-1	TRBJ2-1	CASSLVSSGTYNEQFF
TRBV20-1	TRBJ2-5	CSARDRRWPAGTQYF
TRBV20-1	TRBJ2-3	CSAGQTSGRGWGTQYF
TRBV29-1	TRBJ2-1	CSVYTSGRAGYEQFF
TRBV5-5	TRBJ2-3	CASSFIPGITDTQYF
TRBV7-9	TRBJ2-7	CASSGGTAYEQYF
TRBV7-8	TRBJ2-3	CASSLGRGRGNERTDTQYF
TRBV5-1	TRBJ2-3	CASMTSLSDTQYF
TRBV20-1	TRBJ2-1	CSARVVWGGQFF
TRBV6-5	TRBJ2-5	CASSYSVHPQGETQYF
TRBV27	TRBJ1-5	CASREWGNQPQHF
TRBV4-2	TRBJ2-7	CASSQRRGYEQYF
TRBV3-1	TRBJ2-1	CASSHSPSDEQFF